Listed below are T cell receptor beta chains from one sample, sequenced in a study of blood T cell repertoires in COVID-19. TCRdb's table, derived via immunoSEQ multiplex PCR, lists solely in-frame clones and lacks some. The profile shows 200,000 to 250,000 clones, 85% to 90% of them singletons. Material for sequencing was peripheral blood. The receptor set was obtained from a man aged 45-65 years with acute or convalescent COVID-19. CDR3s include the opening cysteine and the closing phenylalanine or tryptophan. The order of the fields is CDR3 length, V gene, clone size, D gene, J gene, CDR3 DNA, CDR3 protein. A D gene is named only where the DNA matches it firmly. Clone size appears in some rows only: once, few, many, or a class for an expanded clone.

len: 11
v_gene: TRBV20-1
abundance: NA
d_gene: NA
j_gene: TRBJ1-1
CDR3nt: TGCAGTGCTCGGAGGAACACTGAAGCTTTCTTT
CDR3aa: CSARRNTEAFF

len: 16
v_gene: TRBV7-3
abundance: once
d_gene: TRBD1
j_gene: TRBJ1-6
CDR3nt: TGTGCCAGCAGCTTACAGGGGGGCTTCTATAATTCACCCCTCCACTTT
CDR3aa: CASSLQGGFYNSPLHF

len: 13
v_gene: TRBV28
abundance: NA
d_gene: NA
j_gene: TRBJ1-2
CDR3nt: TGTGCCAGCAGCCGCCAGACAAGCTATGGCTACACCTTC
CDR3aa: CASSRQTSYGYTF

len: 15
v_gene: TRBV27
abundance: NA
d_gene: NA
j_gene: TRBJ1-1
CDR3nt: TGTGCCAGCAGTTTAACCGGACCGGGAAACACTGAAGCTTTCTTT
CDR3aa: CASSLTGPGNTEAFF

len: 15
v_gene: TRBV5-4
abundance: NA
d_gene: NA
j_gene: TRBJ2-3
CDR3nt: TGTGCCAGCAATCCCGATACGCGCCCAGGGAATACGCAGTATTTT
CDR3aa: CASNPDTRPGNTQYF

len: 14
v_gene: TRBV30
abundance: NA
d_gene: NA
j_gene: TRBJ1-5
CDR3nt: TGTGCCTGGAGGGACCCTGGGAGATATCAGCCCCAGCATTTT
CDR3aa: CAWRDPGRYQPQHF

len: 16
v_gene: TRBV14
abundance: NA
d_gene: NA
j_gene: TRBJ2-3
CDR3nt: TGTGCCAGCAGCCGCCGGGTCAGGGGTAGCACAGATACGCAGTATTTT
CDR3aa: CASSRRVRGSTDTQYF

len: 13
v_gene: TRBV7-2
abundance: few
d_gene: NA
j_gene: TRBJ2-7
CDR3nt: TGTGCCAGCAGCTTTGCACAGACCTACGAGCAGTACTTC
CDR3aa: CASSFAQTYEQYF

len: 15
v_gene: TRBV2
abundance: NA
d_gene: NA
j_gene: TRBJ2-2
CDR3nt: TGTGCCAGCCTTTTTTCGACAGTGGAGCCCGGGGAGCTGTTTTTT
CDR3aa: CASLFSTVEPGELFF

len: 14
v_gene: TRBV7-2
abundance: few
d_gene: TRBD2
j_gene: TRBJ2-1
CDR3nt: TGTGCCAGCAGCACGACCGGGAGGTACAATGAGCAGTTCTTC
CDR3aa: CASSTTGRYNEQFF

len: 14
v_gene: TRBV4-1
abundance: NA
d_gene: TRBD1
j_gene: TRBJ1-5
CDR3nt: TGCGCCAGCAGCTTTGGACAGGGTGGACAGCCCCAGCATTTT
CDR3aa: CASSFGQGGQPQHF

len: 16
v_gene: TRBV7-8
abundance: NA
d_gene: TRBD1
j_gene: TRBJ2-2
CDR3nt: TGTGCCAGCAGCCCTCCCCGGGACAGTGCAGGCGGGGAGCTGTTTTTT
CDR3aa: CASSPPRDSAGGELFF

len: 13
v_gene: TRBV27
abundance: NA
d_gene: NA
j_gene: TRBJ1-6
CDR3nt: TGTGCCAGCAGTCCAAACACAAATTCACCCCTCCACTTT
CDR3aa: CASSPNTNSPLHF

len: 12
v_gene: TRBV19
abundance: NA
d_gene: NA
j_gene: TRBJ2-5
CDR3nt: TGTGCCAGTAGTATGGCTCTTGGTACCCAGTACTTC
CDR3aa: CASSMALGTQYF

len: 16
v_gene: TRBV21-1
abundance: NA
d_gene: NA
j_gene: TRBJ1-2
CDR3nt: TGTGCCAGCAGCAAAGCTGGGGACAGGGGGTCCTATGGCTACACCTTC
CDR3aa: CASSKAGDRGSYGYTF

len: 14
v_gene: TRBV19
abundance: NA
d_gene: NA
j_gene: TRBJ1-2
CDR3nt: TGTGCCAGTAGTATAGAGGGCCGAGCCTATGGCTACACCTTC
CDR3aa: CASSIEGRAYGYTF

len: 15
v_gene: TRBV27
abundance: once
d_gene: NA
j_gene: TRBJ1-4
CDR3nt: TGTGCCAGCAGATCGGGAGGGACGGATAATGAAAAACTGTTTTTT
CDR3aa: CASRSGGTDNEKLFF

len: 13
v_gene: TRBV6-5
abundance: NA
d_gene: TRBD1
j_gene: TRBJ1-2
CDR3nt: TGTGCCAGCAGGTCGGGACAGGGATATGGCTACACCTTC
CDR3aa: CASRSGQGYGYTF

len: 13
v_gene: TRBV30
abundance: NA
d_gene: NA
j_gene: TRBJ1-1
CDR3nt: TGTGCCTGGAGTACCCAGGTGAACACTGAAGCTTTCTTT
CDR3aa: CAWSTQVNTEAFF

len: 15
v_gene: TRBV15
abundance: NA
d_gene: NA
j_gene: TRBJ2-3
CDR3nt: TGTGCCACCAGTTACCCCCGGCGGAACACAGATACGCAGTATTTT
CDR3aa: CATSYPRRNTDTQYF

len: 15
v_gene: TRBV2
abundance: NA
d_gene: TRBD1
j_gene: TRBJ2-2
CDR3nt: TGTGCCAGCAGCGGAAGGACAGGGAACACCGGGGAGCTGTTTTTT
CDR3aa: CASSGRTGNTGELFF